This TCR beta chain was sequenced for a study of identical twins listed by TCRdb under 2016. Looking at the study overall: To test whether fetal clonotypes persist, the study used deep sequencing on TCR alpha and beta repertoires from monozygotic twins, unrelated adults of various ages, and cord blood. Replicate twin experiments were performed at different times using different library preparation protocols to rule out contamination. Paper-wide results and their limitations: Conclusions relied on cross-sectional statistical analysis, since the same donors could not be followed over many years. In beta out-of-frame sequences, excess twin sharing was weaker, because having fewer shared sequences lowered the signal-to-noise ratio. Compared with coincidental sharing between unrelated individuals, an excess of low generation-probability sequences was observed among out-of-frame TCR alpha sequences shared between twins. Out-of-frame TCR alpha sharing in monozygotic twins was systematically underestimated by recombination models, whereas sharing between unrelated individuals was in agreement with the recombination models. Fewer insertions were carried by abundant cord blood beta clonotypes; a weaker similar trend was observed in young adult naive repertoires, while no such trend was observed in memory repertoires. Invariant T cells such as MAIT and iNKT could partly confound zero-insertion analyses, though diverse VJ usage argued against this for most clonotypes.

This clonotype is considered medium-sized (0.01 to 0.1%). The clone's antigen remains unknown. Base qualities were left out, and no much larger clone turns up one base away. Library method: 5' RACE. The reads were generated on an Illumina HiSeq 2000. Template switching added a universal primer binding site, and the final cDNA carried a unique molecular identifier that allowed TCR cDNA molecules to be counted accurately. First-strand cDNA for TCR alpha and beta chains was synthesized from specific primers in the conserved constant-segment region. To control for contamination, every cDNA library was double barcoded, receiving both a SMART-Mk sample barcode and Illumina barcodes. TruSeq adapter sequences, together with Illumina sample barcodes, were added in two successive PCR steps. TCR alpha and beta cDNA libraries were sequenced on the Illumina HiSeq platform with custom primers. Concerning the study's data processing: MiGEC processed the raw reads to extract unique molecular identifiers, while MiXCR was used to determine the CDR3 positions. For each individual, recombination models were inferred using an EM algorithm with the repgenHMM and IGoR tools. Shared clonotype analysis was performed with the tcR package in R, normalizing sharing by the product of cloneset sizes. To study raw recombination without the effects of thymic and clonal selection, out-of-frame nonproductive sequences were analyzed. The raw public reads went through TCRdb reprocessing: fastp at Q25, MiXCR clone calling, in-frame beta chains kept. Rows with one shared CDR3 protein collapse into an entry with the most common genes and DNA. V and J calls and clone size were set by TCRdb, not the authors. The sample contains around 340,000 distinct CDR3 sequences, roughly an eighth of them found a single time. The top ten constitute around 7.8% of the sample.

There are 14 amino acids in the CDR3, from cysteine to phenylalanine inclusive. Only the CDR3 region is kept as DNA, spanning 42 bases read in frame from base 1. The germline V gene sets CDR1 to MNHEY and CDR2 to SVGEGT. Relative to germline, V is missing 6 bases and J is missing 4 bases, with 4 bases of the junction outside any gene match. Only healthy Caucasian donors were included. The twin cohort consisted of three pairs of female monozygotic twins, all aged about 18 to 29 years. CD4+ and CD8+ T cell populations were isolated with positive isolation kits from Invitrogen. A further study also used this sample, focusing on yellow fever vaccine responses in identical twins. That second report states: The authors reported that the T cell response to vaccination in identical twins appeared partly convergent and partly personalized. Focusing on identical twins, the study followed the T cell clones that responded to the vaccine, and did so with precision.

Rearrangement joined TRBV6-2 or TRBV6-3 to TRBJ2-3, and TRBD2 matches 10 of the central bases. What was sequenced was CD8+ T cells sorted from blood. This sequence was found in a woman younger than 30 in good health. The CDR3 loop reads CASRSGGAADTQYF. Read as DNA, the sequence is TGTGCCAGCAGGAGCGGGGGGGCCGCAGATACGCAGTATTTT.